The source of this T cell receptor beta chain is a study of lymphopenia after photon versus proton radiotherapy. General study points: Post-nadir TCR diversity decline inversely tracked overall survival among those who died. Relative stability marked proton patients; photon patients lost diversity and naive cells. After the lymphocyte nadir, photon-treated repertoires showed oligoclonal expansion, especially of CD8+ Temra cells. Better survival with proton therapy was suggested as possible, not demonstrated.

Clones were sequenced by immunoSEQ multiplex PCR, and TCRdb holds only the in-frame ones, with some missing. The profile shows tens of thousands of clones, around 87% of them singletons. In the case of this clone: The antigen remains unidentified.

This sequence was found in an elderly man with esophageal cancer. The specimen comprised peripheral blood, sampled from a patient treated with proton-based radiotherapy.

The CDR3 nucleotides read TGTGCCATCAGTGACCCGGTGGCGGGGGGGGCCGAGCAGTACTTC. This encodes CAISDPVAGGAEQYF. V usage is TRBV10-3 and J usage is TRBJ2-7, with 9 bases identical to TRBD2. There are 15 residues in the CDR3. Trimming cost V 3 bases and J 6 bases; bases outside gene matches: 9. Germline V gives CDR1 ENHRY, CDR2 SYGVKD.